This TCR beta chain is from a study of blood T cell repertoires in COVID-19. Looking at the study overall: The origin of the acute and convalescent COVID-19 samples was the United States, Italy and Spain. T cells, B-cell-depleted T cells, or PBMCs supplied cDNA or gDNA.

The authors' processing: How many nucleated cells were present was estimated from reference gene primer amplification. Repertoires were generated with immunoSEQ multiplex PCR, while TCRdb's copy carries only in-frame clones and drops some. That table is the source of V, J and clone size, and D and trimming were worked out from the DNA. The sample lists about 84,000 clones, 83% seen once, with approximately 28% in the top ten. From germline, CDR1 is ENHRY and CDR2 SYGVKD. This CDR3 region has 14 residues. With V trimmed by 6 bases and J by 2 bases, 6 bases remained unmatched. The chain uses TRBV10-3 and TRBJ2-7; 8 nucleotides line up with TRBD2. This clonotype was sampled from a woman of 80 years or more with acute or convalescent COVID-19. The sequencing sample was made of peripheral blood. The CDR3 region has the DNA TGTGCCATCAGCGTCAGCGGGAGTACCTACGAGCAGTACTTC. It specifies CAISVSGSTYEQYF.